These T cell receptor beta chains were read from a single sample in a study of T-cell memory formation after mild COVID-19. From the 5' RACE reads, TCRdb called clonotypes with MiXCR, one entry per CDR3 protein. The sample comprises hundreds of thousands of distinct CDR3 sequences, approximately 8.4% of which are singletons, and 22% rests with the top ten. Input material: PBMCs or a T cell subset sorted from them (not recorded which). Every receptor here comes from a young man who had mild COVID-19 (a few samples of this study predate the infection). Cell type and time point are not known. The CDR3 runs from the conserved cysteine through the conserved F or W.

V gene,J gene,CDR3 protein
TRBV7-2,TRBJ1-5,CASSASPTEYQPQHF
TRBV7-2,TRBJ1-5,CASSWTGGRSNQPQHF
TRBV6-1,TRBJ1-5,CASTDLRNQPQHF
TRBV7-8,TRBJ2-1,CASSLRREEFF
TRBV13,TRBJ2-7,CASSTRRGEQYF
TRBV4-1,TRBJ1-5,CASSQVTGLISNQPQHF
TRBV20-1,TRBJ2-2,CSARKPGTPTGELFF
TRBV18,TRBJ1-5,CASSPGLREGQPQHF
TRBV6-2/TRBV6-3,TRBJ2-7,CASSLQTDRGRPYEQYF
TRBV7-9,TRBJ2-1,CASIPHPGRSYNEQFF
TRBV7-7,TRBJ2-5,CASSLTGPVETQYF
TRBV7-2,TRBJ1-2,CASSLTFGGFETDGYTF
TRBV2,TRBJ2-1,CASSDPGGPTNEQFF
TRBV19,TRBJ1-1,CASSLGGMNTEAFF
TRBV2,TRBJ2-5,CASRVEREETQYF
TRBV5-1,TRBJ2-6,CATRDSSGANVLTF
TRBV24-1,TRBJ1-5,CATSDSSSGQPQHF
TRBV12-3/TRBV12-4,TRBJ1-5,CASSLSGWSGYSNQPQHF
TRBV7-9,TRBJ2-5,CASSAGTSGKTQYF
TRBV6-2/TRBV6-3,TRBJ2-6,CASSYWGEYSGANVLTF
TRBV14,TRBJ2-4,CASSLQVRGASKNIQYF
TRBV5-1,TRBJ2-3,CASGYYTDTQYF
TRBV12-3/TRBV12-4,TRBJ1-5,CASSARQGWPQHF
TRBV12-3/TRBV12-4,TRBJ2-2,CASSLGDYRGSDGELFF
TRBV12-3/TRBV12-4,TRBJ1-6,CASTLTGDSPLHF
TRBV21-1,TRBJ2-1,CASSKGPTRPLFHEQFF
TRBV4-2,TRBJ1-1,CASTLGSGGNTEAFF
TRBV10-3,TRBJ2-1,CAISDVSGKVGNEQFF
TRBV5-1,TRBJ1-3,CASSQLSGLNGNTIYF
TRBV5-4,TRBJ2-5,CASSRQGSVETQYF
TRBV28,TRBJ1-2,CASRPKGVYGYTF
TRBV4-1,TRBJ1-2,CASSQGLQGGNYGYTF
TRBV12-3/TRBV12-4,TRBJ2-1,CASSPVAGGRNEQLF
TRBV4-2,TRBJ2-2,CASSQDEDREYGDAGELFF